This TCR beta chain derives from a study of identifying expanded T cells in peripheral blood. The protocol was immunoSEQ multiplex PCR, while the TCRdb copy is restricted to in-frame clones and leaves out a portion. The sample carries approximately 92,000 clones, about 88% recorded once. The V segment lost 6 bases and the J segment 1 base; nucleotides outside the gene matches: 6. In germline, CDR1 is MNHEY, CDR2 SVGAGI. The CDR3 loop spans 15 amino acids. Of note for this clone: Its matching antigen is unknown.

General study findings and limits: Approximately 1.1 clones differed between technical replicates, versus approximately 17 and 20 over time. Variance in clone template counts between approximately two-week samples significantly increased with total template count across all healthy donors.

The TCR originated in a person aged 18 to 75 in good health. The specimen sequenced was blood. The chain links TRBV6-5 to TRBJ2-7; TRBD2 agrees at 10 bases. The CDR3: CASRSYSGGSYEQYF. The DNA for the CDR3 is TGTGCCAGCAGATCCTATAGCGGGGGGTCCTACGAGCAGTACTTC.